The 32 T cell receptor beta chains listed next were all sequenced from one sample in a study of shared clonotypes between healthy human individuals. TCRdb's copy holds only in-frame clones and misses some; the assay was immunoSEQ multiplex PCR. The data show under 1,100,000 clones, more than 65% seen once. The sequenced sample consisted of memory CD4+ T cells sorted from blood. The subset here: CD45RA-negative fraction. These receptors were taken from a man between 18 and 29 years old in good health.

The chain joins TRBV9 to TRBJ2-1; D gene unclear. The CDR3 is 15 amino acids. Germline V gene sequence: CDR1 SGDLS, CDR2 YYNGEE. The ends were cut back, 0 bases at V and 0 bases at J, with 7 bases in the middle. CDR3 in DNA: TGTGCCAGCAGCGTAGCGGGCCCCTCCTACAATGAGCAGTTCTTC. It specifies CASSVAGPSYNEQFF. The full variable domain, completed using reference TRBV9 and TRBJ2-1, is DSGVTQTPKHLITATGQRVTLRCSPRSGDLSVYWYQQSLDQGLQFLIQYYNGEERAKGNILERFSAQQFPDLHSELNLSSLELGDSALYFCASSVAGPSYNEQFFGPGTRLTVL.

On this clone: It differs at one base from a far larger clone, so likely a read error. V gene TRBV7-2 combines with J gene TRBJ1-1; D remains unclear. V lost 5 bases and J 1 base, leaving 8 bases between the germline ends. In germline, CDR1 is SGHTA, CDR2 FQGNSA. The CDR3 is 13 residues long. The CDR3 DNA reads as TGTGCCAGCAGCCCTAATACGAACACTGAAGCTTTCTTT. Amino acids: CASSPNTNTEAFF.

This clone was picked up a small number of times. The chain has TRBV19 and TRBJ1-5; 9 nucleotides align to TRBD1. The CDR3 is 16 residues long. The J segment lost 3 bases and the V segment lost 3 bases, leaving 6 bases of the junction unmatched. CDR1 LNHDA and CDR2 SQIVND come from the germline V gene (reference sequence). In nucleotides, the CDR3 is TGTGCCAGTAGTATGGGGACAGGGACAATCAATCAGCCCCAGCATTTT. It encodes CASSMGTGTINQPQHF.

V usage is TRBV18 and J usage is TRBJ1-6, with D uncertain. This CDR3 spans 16 amino acids. Deletions cut 3 bases from V and 9 bases from J, with 18 bases between. Germline V gene lookup returns CDR1 KGHSH and CDR2 LQKENI. The CDR3 DNA sequence: TGTGCCAGCTCACCGGAGGTTCCGAAAGCCGGTTCACCCCTCCACTTT. Protein: CASSPEVPKAGSPLHF.

The gene calls are TRBV19 and TRBJ1-5; D may be TRBD1 (6 bases). The CDR3 runs to 17 residues. The germline V gene encodes CDR1 LNHDA and CDR2 SQIVND (reference sequence). V lost 9 bases and J 0 bases, leaving 21 bases between the germline ends. The CDR3 spells CASREQGGGFSNQPQHF. CDR3 in DNA: TGTGCCAGCCGGGAACAGGGAGGTGGTTTTAGCAATCAGCCCCAGCATTTT.

To note about this clone: Just one base apart from a much larger clone, this may be a read error. The identical CDR3 is also encoded by other nucleotide sequences in the sample. This chain joins TRBV9 and TRBJ2-3, with no clear D. Germline V CDR1 and CDR2: SGDLS, YYNGEE. Trimming took off 3 bases at V and 2 bases at J, with 1 base between the two ends. CDR3 length: 11 amino acids. This chain's CDR3 is CASSATDTQYF. The CDR3 region has the DNA TGTGCCAGCAGCGCCACAGATACGCAGTATTTT.

J is TRBJ1-2 and V is TRBV10-3; D is uncertain. V lost 3 bases, J lost 1 base, and 9 bases lay in between. This CDR3 has 14 amino acids. In germline, CDR1 is ENHRY, CDR2 SYGVKD. CDR3: CAISDEGGNYGYTF. The CDR3 DNA follows: TGTGCCATCAGTGATGAGGGCGGTAACTATGGCTACACCTTC.

This rearrangement joins TRBV30 to TRBJ2-2; the D gene is possibly TRBD2 (5 bases). Germline V gene lookup returns CDR1 GTSNPN and CDR2 SVGIG (reference sequence). This CDR3 contains 14 residues. Trimming shortened V by 0 bases and J by 4 bases, and 9 bases separated the two germline ends. The CDR3 DNA is TGTGCCTGGAGTGTAATAGCGCTCACCGGGGAGCTGTTTTTT. Its translation is CAWSVIALTGELFF.

This clone was detected only a few times. A far larger clone differs by one base, so this is likely a read error. Other nucleotide sequences in the sample specify the same CDR3. The CDR3 protein is CASSVTYEQYF. Here the CDR3 DNA reads TGTGCCAGCAGTGTAACCTACGAGCAGTACTTC. This chain joins TRBV6-1 and TRBJ2-7; D gene ambiguous. The CDR3 totals 11 residues. Per germline, CDR1 MNHNS and CDR2 SASEGT. Trimming pared 4 bases from V and 2 bases from J, leaving 3 bases between.

The genes are TRBV30 and TRBJ2-5; 8 bases fit TRBD1. V shed 2 bases and J 5 bases; nucleotides not matched to a gene: 10. The CDR3 spans 15 residues. Germline V CDR1 and CDR2: GTSNPN, SVGIG (reference sequence). CDR3 region: CAWSPVLRDRETQYF. In nucleotides, the CDR3 is TGTGCCTGGAGTCCTGTTCTCCGGGACAGGGAGACCCAGTACTTC. The full variable domain, completed using reference TRBV30 and TRBJ2-5, is SQTIHQWPATLVQPVGSPLSLECTVEGTSNPNLYWYRQAAGRGLQLLFYSVGIGQISSEVPQNLSASRPQDRQFILSSKKLLLSDSGFYLCAWSPVLRDRETQYFGPGTRLLVL.

This clone was detected a few times. J is TRBJ1-1 and V is TRBV19; a possible D gene is TRBD1 (5 bases). CDR3 length: 15 residues. Trimming shortened V by 5 bases and J by 5 bases, and 18 bases separated the two germline ends. Germline V CDR1 and CDR2: LNHDA, SQIVND (reference sequence). This CDR3 is CASSSRGLGGTEAFF. The CDR3 nucleotides read TGTGCCAGTAGTTCCCGGGGCCTTGGGGGGACTGAAGCTTTCTTT. Full variable domain (remainder filled in from reference TRBV19 and TRBJ1-1): DGGITQSPKYLFRKEGQNVTLSCEQNLNHDAMYWYRQDPGQGLRLIYYSQIVNDFQKGDIAEGYSVSREKKESFPLTVTSAQKNPTAFYLCASSSRGLGGTEAFFGQGTRLTVV.

This clone has a single count. The chain combines TRBV5-1 with TRBJ2-3, with 8 bases fitting TRBD2. V lost 4 bases, J lost 2 bases, and 3 bases stayed unmatched. The CDR3 is made up of 14 amino acids. Germline CDR1 and CDR2: SGHRS and YFSETQ. The CDR3 protein is CASSPGLDTDTQYF. DNA of the CDR3: TGCGCCAGCAGCCCGGGACTAGACACAGATACGCAGTATTTT.

CDR3 loop: CASSPETLDSPLHF. For the CDR3, the DNA is TGTGCCAGCAGCCCGGAGACTCTGGATTCACCCCTCCACTTT. This chain connects TRBV4-2 to TRBJ1-6; D gene uncertain. The ends were cut back, 4 bases at V and 8 bases at J, with 12 bases in the middle. Germline assignment: CDR1 LGHNA and CDR2 YNFKEQ. The CDR3 sequence is 14 residues long.

V gene TRBV5-1 combines with J gene TRBJ2-6, with TRBD1 identical over 8 bases. Germline trimming cut 4 bases from V and 9 bases from J; bases unmatched to any gene: 3. Germline V gene sequence: CDR1 SGHRS, CDR2 YFSETQ. The CDR3 runs to 13 residues. The CDR3 nucleotides are TGCGCCAGCAGCGGTGACAGGGGCAACGTCCTGACTTTC. Protein sequence: CASSGDRGNVLTF.

CDR3 bases: TGTGCCAGCAGCGTAGAGGGGGGCATAAACACAGATACGCAGTATTTT. It specifies CASSVEGGINTDTQYF. V and J are TRBV9 and TRBJ2-3; D may match TRBD1 or TRBD2 (6 bases each). Germline V gene data show CDR1 as SGDLS and CDR2 as YYNGEE. V dropped 0 bases and J dropped 2 bases, with 13 bases sitting between them. The CDR3 covers 16 residues.

The chain employs TRBV6-5 and TRBJ1-5; TRBD1 is a possible D gene (5 bases). The CDR3 length is 15 residues. V lost 6 bases and J lost 0, with 12 bases in between. The germline CDR1 and CDR2 sequences are MNHEY and SVGAGI. The CDR3 nucleotides are TGTGCCAGCAGAAATGCGGGGCCTAGCAATCAGCCCCAGCATTTT. Amino acids: CASRNAGPSNQPQHF.

This clone came up a few times. The rearrangement links TRBV5-5 to TRBJ1-1; D remains ambiguous. V dropped 4 bases and J dropped 5 bases, with 6 bases sitting between them. This CDR3 has 11 residues. The germline V gene encodes CDR1 SGHKS and CDR2 YYEKEE (reference sequence). The CDR3 DNA sequence: TGTGCCAGCAGCCCCGAGACTGAAGCTTTCTTT. Protein product: CASSPETEAFF.

This chain joins TRBV5-4 and TRBJ2-1; D uncertain. The CDR3 spans 13 residues. The germline gives CDR1 SGHNT, CDR2 YYREEE (reference sequence). The V end lost 4 bases, the J end lost 6 bases, and 11 bases lay between the germline ends. DNA of the CDR3: TGTGCCAGCAGCCAGATCGAAAGCAATGAGCAGTTCTTC. Protein sequence: CASSQIESNEQFF.

The chain joins TRBV29-1 to TRBJ1-1; TRBD1 matches at 8 bases. The CDR3 totals 14 residues. Germline lookup yields CDR1 SQVTM and CDR2 ANQGSEA. J gave up 4 bases and V 7 bases, and 11 bases lay outside the gene matches. CDR3 DNA: TGCAGCGGATTGGGACAGGCAGAGTCCACTGAAGCTTTCTTT. This codes for CSGLGQAESTEAFF.

The J gene is TRBJ1-1, the V gene TRBV11-2; D perhaps matches TRBD1 (6 bases). CDR1 SGHAT and CDR2 FQNNGV come from the germline V gene. The germline V and J ends were trimmed by 4 bases and 5 bases, with 11 bases remaining between them. This CDR3 contains 13 residues. The CDR3 nucleotides are TGTGCCAGCAGCTCACAGGGTCCAACTGAAGCTTTCTTT. Amino acid sequence: CASSSQGPTEAFF.

The CDR3 region is CASSLRLAVDTGELFF. As DNA, the CDR3 is TGCGCCAGCAGCTTAAGACTAGCGGTCGACACCGGGGAGCTGTTTTTT. The V call is TRBV5-1, the J call TRBJ2-2, with TRBD2 matching 9 bases. V gave up 2 bases and J gave up 3 bases; unmatched junction bases: 5. Per germline, CDR1 SGHRS and CDR2 YFSETQ. The CDR3 consists of 16 residues.

In its sample, this clone was seen many times. V and J are TRBV5-1 and TRBJ2-1; tentatively, D is TRBD2 (6 bases). Germline loops: CDR1 SGHRS, CDR2 YFSETQ. The V gene lost 6 bases and the J gene lost 2 bases, with 15 bases spanning the gap. The CDR3 has 15 amino acids. CDR3 residues: CASTEGGDPYNEQFF. CDR3 in DNA: TGCGCCAGCACCGAGGGCGGGGACCCCTACAATGAGCAGTTCTTC.

The V call is TRBV12-5, the J call TRBJ2-3; D possibly corresponds to TRBD1 (5 bases). Trimming pared 8 bases from V and 1 base from J, leaving 10 bases between. The length of the CDR3 is 13 residues. Per germline, CDR1 LGHNT and CDR2 FRNRAP. CDR3 sequence: CASSQGRTDTQYF. The CDR3 nucleotides read TGTGCTAGTTCGCAGGGCCGCACAGATACGCAGTATTTT.

This chain connects TRBV5-1 to TRBJ1-3; TRBD1 is a possible D gene (6 bases). The CDR3 runs 14 residues. Germline CDR1 reads SGHRS; CDR2 reads YFSETQ. Deletions cut 1 base from V and 4 bases from J, with 9 bases between. The CDR3 spells CASSLSGEGNTIYF. CDR3 coding DNA: TGCGCCAGCAGCTTGTCAGGGGAAGGAAACACCATATATTTT.

This clone showed up just a few times. This chain connects TRBV30 to TRBJ1-2, with TRBD1 matching over 8 bases. V lost 4 bases and J lost 4; bases outside the gene matches: 8. The germline gives CDR1 GTSNPN, CDR2 SVGIG (reference sequence). The CDR3 contains 14 residues. CDR3 region: CAWIPRDRSYGYTF. In nucleotides, the CDR3 is TGTGCCTGGATCCCACGGGACAGGAGCTATGGCTACACCTTC.

This clone was seen a handful of times. This rearrangement joins TRBV7-9 to TRBJ1-1; the D gene is possibly TRBD1 (5 bases). The length of the CDR3 is 14 residues. V lost 5 bases to trimming and J lost 1 base, with 11 bases between them. Germline V gene sequence: CDR1 SEHNR, CDR2 FQNEAQ (reference sequence). The CDR3 protein is CASSDHGGNTEAFF. CDR3 nucleotides: TGTGCCAGCAGCGACCATGGGGGGAACACTGAAGCTTTCTTT.

The chain has TRBV6-1 and TRBJ1-2; D remains ambiguous. The CDR3 totals 16 residues. Germline-derived CDR1 and CDR2 are MNHNS and SASEGT. Trimming pared 0 bases from V and 5 bases from J, leaving 16 bases between. The CDR3 loop reads CASSEALSVAAYGYTF. CDR3 sequence (DNA): TGTGCCAGCAGTGAAGCGCTTTCGGTGGCAGCATATGGCTACACCTTC.

CDR3 DNA: TGTGCCAGCAACGAGTTACAGGGTAAAGCTTTCTTT. The encoded protein is CASNELQGKAFF. The rearrangement links TRBV7-4 to TRBJ1-1; D may be TRBD1 (6 bases). CDR1 and CDR2 from the germline V gene are SGHVT and SQSDAQ. V shed 7 bases and J shed 9 bases, with 15 bases lying between them. This CDR3 has 12 amino acids.

Details on this clone: This sample includes further DNA sequences coding for the same CDR3. The rearrangement joins TRBV11-2 to TRBJ2-5; D ambiguous. CDR1 is SGHAT, CDR2 FQNNGV, per germline. The CDR3 extends over 12 amino acids. V lost 1 base and J 5 bases, leaving 5 bases between the germline ends. CDR3 loop: CASSLVRETQYF. In DNA form, the CDR3 reads TGTGCCAGCAGCTTAGTCCGGGAGACCCAGTACTTC.

Notes on this clone: The sample has other DNA sequences that encode this CDR3 too. The chain couples TRBV11-2 to TRBJ2-1; no clear D gene. The CDR3 length is 13 residues. Trimming cost V 0 bases and J 7 bases, with 7 bases left between them. Germline-derived CDR1 and CDR2 are SGHAT and FQNNGV. CDR3 region: CASSLDRGNEQFF. In nucleotides, the CDR3 is TGTGCCAGCAGCTTAGACCGAGGAAATGAGCAGTTCTTC.

V gene TRBV19 combines with J gene TRBJ1-4; D gene uncertain. V was trimmed by 3 bases and J by 8 bases, leaving 10 bases between them. Germline V gene sequence: CDR1 LNHDA, CDR2 SQIVND (reference sequence). CDR3 length equals 13 residues. The CDR3 sequence is CASSINTVEKLFF. The CDR3 DNA sequence: TGTGCCAGTAGTATTAACACAGTGGAAAAACTGTTTTTT.

This clone was observed a handful of times. The V gene is TRBV18, the J gene TRBJ2-3; D is possibly TRBD1 (6 bases). Trimming removed 3 bases at V and 0 bases at J, with 10 bases between. This CDR3 spans 15 amino acids. The germline gives CDR1 KGHSH, CDR2 LQKENI. CDR3: CASSPNRASTDTQYF. CDR3 DNA sequence: TGTGCCAGCTCACCCAACAGGGCTAGCACAGATACGCAGTATTTT.